This T cell receptor (beta chain) was obtained from a study of blood T cell repertoires in COVID-19. Study summary: COVID-19 samples, acute and convalescent, were from the United States, Italy and Spain. PBMCs, B-cell-depleted T cells, or T cells provided the cDNA or gDNA that made up the material.

Authors' methods: Estimation of nucleated cell counts relied on the amplification of reference gene primers. Repertoires were generated with immunoSEQ multiplex PCR, while TCRdb's copy carries only in-frame clones and drops some. D and trimming were read from the DNA, whereas the V and J calls and clone size are those reported in that table. This sample has about 160,000 clones, with approximately 91% found just once. This CDR3 spans 13 amino acids. The germline V and J ends were trimmed by 3 bases and 1 base, with 6 bases remaining between them. Germline CDR1 reads LNHDA; CDR2 reads SQIVND (reference sequence).

This receptor was taken from a young man with acute or convalescent COVID-19. The sample comprised peripheral blood. The chain uses TRBV19 and TRBJ2-5, with no clear D. The CDR3 nucleotides read TGTGCCAGTAGTATTAACTTCCAAGAGACCCAGTACTTC. This sequence encodes CASSINFQETQYF.